These 13 T cell receptor beta chains share one sample of origin, sequenced in a study of blood T cell repertoires in COVID-19 (TCRdb year 2020). The protocol used for the library was the immunoSEQ multiplex PCR assay. The clones in this table, taken by TCRdb from immuneACCESS, are in-frame only. Not every clone is retained; where verified, under half of the shortfall comes from an unresolved V gene, and the cause of the rest is unknown. A total of 15,000 to 18,000 clones appear in this sample, around 83% of them only once. The ten most abundant clones make up around 50% of the sample. Sequencing was performed on peripheral blood. These receptors all stem from a man aged 60 to 69 with acute or convalescent COVID-19.

The gene calls are TRBV6-5 and TRBJ2-7, with D possibly being TRBD1 (6 bases). Germline values: CDR1 MNHEY, CDR2 SVGAGI. V lost 4 bases, J lost 6 bases, and 19 bases lay in between. This CDR3 is 15 amino acids long. CDR3 nucleotides: TGTGCCAGCAGTTCCACCCGGCAGGGGAAGCCCGAGCAGTACTTC. It is translated as CASSSTRQGKPEQYF.

This clone was recorded only once. This chain uses TRBV7-9 with TRBJ1-5; D unclear. V lost 5 bases and J lost 2, with 13 bases in between. The germline CDR1 and CDR2 sequences are SEHNR and FQNEAQ (reference sequence). This CDR3 is 15 amino acids long. The chain's CDR3 is CASSRGNTGNQPQHF. In DNA form, the CDR3 reads TGTGCCAGCAGCCGAGGGAACACGGGCAATCAGCCCCAGCATTTT.

This clone was counted a single time. V gene TRBV2 combines with J gene TRBJ1-5, with D perhaps TRBD1 (5 bases). The CDR3 is made up of 12 amino acids. Germline V gene sequence: CDR1 SNHLY, CDR2 FYNNEI. Trimming took 8 bases from V and 7 from J, leaving 12 bases between them. The CDR3 DNA reads as TGTGCCAGCCGGGGGGAGGGGCAGCCCCAGCATTTT. Encoded protein: CASRGEGQPQHF. The full variable domain, in which reference TRBV2 and TRBJ1-5 provide the parts outside the CDR3, is EPEVTQTPSHQVTQMGQEVILRCVPISNHLYFYWYRQILGQKVEFLVSFYNNEISEKSEIFDDQFSVERPDGSNFTLKIRSTKLEDSAMYFCASRGEGQPQHFGDGTRLSIL.

This chain links TRBV10-3 with TRBJ2-3; D might be TRBD1 (5 bases). Germline assignment: CDR1 ENHRY and CDR2 SYGVKD. The V gene lost 4 bases and the J gene lost 4 bases, with 9 bases spanning the gap. The CDR3 spans 13 residues. Written as DNA, the CDR3 is TGTGCCATCAGTGGACAGCCGGCAGATACGCAGTATTTT. Its protein is CAISGQPADTQYF.

This sequence joins TRBV6-7 and TRBJ2-4; 16 bases are shared with TRBD2. TRBV6-7 is an ORF; its function is uncertain. This CDR3 is 20 amino acids long. V lost 5 bases and J lost 2; bases outside the gene matches: 12. This chain's CDR3 is CASSMRFGTSGGETKNIQYF. The CDR3 DNA reads as TGTGCCAGCAGTATGCGATTCGGGACTAGCGGGGGGGAAACCAAAAACATTCAGTACTTC.

This chain uses TRBV5-5 with TRBJ1-3; the D gene is possibly TRBD1 (5 bases). CDR1 SGHKS and CDR2 YYEKEE come from the germline V gene (reference sequence). The CDR3 is made up of 15 amino acids. With 0 bases removed from V and 8 bases from J, the gap between germline ends came to 15 bases. The CDR3 protein is CASSLEEGRGHTIYF. The CDR3 DNA reads as TGTGCCAGCAGCTTGGAGGAGGGGAGAGGACACACCATATATTTT. The entire variable domain, with the rest obtained from reference TRBV5-5 and TRBJ1-3, is as follows: DAGVTQSPTHLIKTRGQQVTLRCSPISGHKSVSWYQQVLGQGPQFIFQYYEKEERGRGNFPDRFSARQFPNYSSELNVNALLLGDSALYLCASSLEEGRGHTIYFGEGSWLTVV.

The chain uses TRBV7-6 and TRBJ2-1; 8 bases match TRBD1. V was pared by 0 bases and J by 3 bases, with 10 bases of the junction left unmatched. Germline V gene lookup returns CDR1 SGHVS and CDR2 FNYEAQ. The CDR3 is 18 amino acids. CDR3 bases: TGTGCCAGCAGCTTAGCCGCGACAGGGGTGGAGGTCTACAATGAGCAGTTCTTC. It translates to CASSLAATGVEVYNEQFF.

The V call is TRBV9, the J call TRBJ2-3; D might be TRBD2 (5 bases). The CDR3 sequence is 15 residues long. Looked up from germline, CDR1 is SGDLS and CDR2 is YYNGEE. The V end lost 4 bases, the J end lost 0 bases, and 12 bases lay between the germline ends. In DNA, the CDR3 is TGTGCCAGCAGCCCAGAGCGGACTAGCACAGATACGCAGTATTTT. Translation gives CASSPERTSTDTQYF. The full variable domain, in which reference TRBV9 and TRBJ2-3 provide the parts outside the CDR3, is DSGVTQTPKHLITATGQRVTLRCSPRSGDLSVYWYQQSLDQGLQFLIQYYNGEERAKGNILERFSAQQFPDLHSELNLSSLELGDSALYFCASSPERTSTDTQYFGPGTRLTVL.

This clone was counted only a few times. This sequence joins TRBV24-1 and TRBJ1-4; no reliable D call. CDR1 KGHDR and CDR2 SFDVKD come from the germline V gene. V was clipped by 10 bases and J by 6 bases, with 14 bases between them. The length of the CDR3 is 13 residues. This CDR3 is CATAFGYDEKLFF. The DNA of the CDR3 is TGTGCCACGGCCTTCGGGTATGATGAAAAACTGTTTTTT.

The V and J genes are TRBV28 and TRBJ2-5; TRBD2 is a possible D gene (6 bases). CDR1 and CDR2 from the germline V gene are MDHEN and SYDVKM. With 6 bases removed from V and 5 bases from J, the gap between germline ends came to 25 bases. The CDR3 has 17 residues. The DNA of the CDR3 is TGTGCCAGCAGAGACGTCGGGGGAGGCCGGAGTAAGGAGACCCAGTACTTC. Translated, it gives CASRDVGGGRSKETQYF.

In this sample, this clone turned up once. This chain connects TRBV28 to TRBJ1-1; possible D gene TRBD1, 6 bases. There are 12 residues in the CDR3. In germline, CDR1 is MDHEN, CDR2 SYDVKM. Deletions cut 9 bases from V and 8 bases from J, with 16 bases between. The CDR3 reads CASLGGLPEAFF. CDR3 sequence (DNA): TGTGCCAGTCTTGGGGGCCTGCCAGAAGCTTTCTTT.

The rearrangement links TRBV11-2 to TRBJ1-3; no firm D call. The CDR3 covers 17 residues. In germline, CDR1 is SGHAT, CDR2 FQNNGV. V dropped 3 bases and J dropped 0 bases, with 15 bases sitting between them. The CDR3 protein is CASSLLALESSGNTIYF. As DNA, the CDR3 is TGTGCCAGCAGCTTGCTAGCCCTAGAGAGCTCTGGAAACACCATATATTTT.

The chain recombines TRBV3-1 (or the pseudogene TRBV3-2) with TRBJ2-1; tentatively, D is TRBD1 (5 bases). CDR1 LGHDT and CDR2 YNNKEL come from the germline V gene (reference sequence). Trimming pared 3 bases from V and 6 bases from J, leaving 18 bases between. The CDR3 is 16 residues long. The CDR3 DNA reads TGTGCCAGCAGCCAGCCAGGACACCCCTTCGGCAATGAGCAGTTCTTC. Protein product: CASSQPGHPFGNEQFF.